Sequencing of this T cell receptor beta chain was carried out in a study of beta chain features in type 1 diabetes (dated by TCRdb to between 2018 and 2020). In the study overall: Mean age, gender distribution, total cell number and subset yield were not different between patients and healthy donors. A total of roughly 98,000,000 sorted cells were examined across all samples, and RNA yield correlated strongly with the number of cells per subset. In the study, TCRB repertoires of sorted circulating CD4+ T cell subsets from recently diagnosed type 1 diabetes patients were compared with those of matched healthy donors. Naive and central memory subsets were obtained from all 30 or so donors, but regulatory and stem cell-like memory subsets were isolated from only 8 patients and 8 healthy donors. Broad study findings and their caveats: Fewer insertions and more nucleotide deletions at VDJ recombination sites were observed in patients with type 1 diabetes, implying thymic rearrangement abnormalities. PCR may preferentially amplify shorter templates, but because patient and control samples were amplified and corrected together, any resulting skew would affect both groups equally. Naive, central memory and regulatory TCRB repertoires appeared more similar among patients than among healthy donors. In all four CD4+ subsets, TCRB CDR3 length was moderately but significantly shorter in type 1 diabetes patients. HLA sub-analyses involved small numbers of individuals, so any influence of HLA type on TCRB rearrangement remained unresolved. Because cDNA was sequenced instead of genomic DNA, activated cells with high expression could be over-represented, although the groups did not differ in activation or CD3 levels.

Each donor gave one peripheral blood draw, averaging approximately 0.11 L, which was collected into heparinised tubes. Naive, central memory, regulatory and stem cell-like memory CD4+ T cells were sorted on a BD FACSAria II using a panel including CD45RO, CCR7, CD25, CD127, CD95 and CD27. Every sorted population had a purity above 95%. Right away, PBMCs were isolated by Lymphoprep density gradient centrifugation and were stained directly, with no culture step. So that batch effects would be minimized, each experiment stained and sorted samples in pairs, pairing one healthy donor with one patient. The CDR3 measures 16 amino acids from cysteine to phenylalanine. Just CDR3 DNA is preserved here, 48 bases in frame from base 1. Trimming takes 4 bases off V and 1 base off J; junction bases not matched to a gene: 4. Per the germline V gene, MDHEN is the CDR1 and SYDVKM is the CDR2. The High Capacity cDNA Reverse Transcription Kit was used to reverse transcribe all of the isolated RNA, meaning that expressed TCRB transcripts were what got sequenced. Deep immunoSEQ sequencing was applied to naive, central memory and regulatory T cell samples, giving an average of about 3.6 million total reads per sample. After sorted cells were lysed in RLT buffer, RNA was extracted with DNase-treated RNeasy Micro or Mini kits, with the choice depending on cell number. Each cell subset was processed on its own to prevent cross-contamination, while patient and healthy donor samples were processed together. The immunoSEQ multiplex PCR was used to amplify TCRB sequences from cDNA, yielding 87-bp fragments that span the CDR3 region. The amplicons were sequenced using the Illumina HiSeq platform. Turning to the authors' computational methods: Synthetic template baselines were used to correct PCR bias computationally, reads within Hamming distance 2 were collapsed together, and singletons that could not be merged were discarded. By aligning reads against IMGT, V, D and J genes, CDR3 length, and insertions or deletions at six rearrangement sites were assigned. Within each subset, clonotype counts were normalized to sorted cell number, and only after that were true diversity and Gini coefficients computed with the tcR R package. The overlap coefficient, calculated on TCRB nucleotide sequences, was used to quantify repertoire sharing. Out-of-frame TCRB sequences from naive cells were analyzed to stand in for the pre-selection repertoire. Held by TCRdb, this immuneACCESS table contains in-frame sequences only and omits some clones. Under half of the omission traces to an unresolved V gene where checked; the cause of the rest is unknown. The V and J calls and clone size are taken from that table; D and trimming were inferred from the DNA. This sample is represented by hundreds of thousands of clones; less than 20% of them were singletons. The ten largest clonotypes hold roughly 0.098% of the sample.

This clone appeared a few times. Its antigen target is currently unknown. No base-level quality is on record; no much larger clone is a single base apart. The specimen was naive CD4+ T cells from blood. Reading the label with the study, this specimen's cell subset or site is: true naive CD4+ T cells. The chain joins TRBV28 to TRBJ2-6, and TRBD1 aligns with 7 junction nucleotides. The TCR originated in a man between 18 and 29 years old in good health. The CDR3 protein sequence reads: CASSSGDSSGANVLTF. In nucleotides, the sequence is TGTGCCAGCAGTTCCGGGGACAGTTCTGGGGCCAACGTCCTGACTTTC.